The source of this T cell receptor (beta chain) is a study of blood T cell repertoires in COVID-19. Study overall: From T cells, B-cell-depleted T cells, or PBMCs came the material, which was cDNA or gDNA.

Trimming took off 4 bases at V and 3 bases at J, with 7 bases between the two ends. Per germline, CDR1 LGHNA and CDR2 YSLEER. The CDR3 extends over 13 amino acids. The table came from immunoSEQ multiplex PCR; TCRdb's copy has only in-frame clones and leaves some out. The sample consists of roughly 84,000 clones, around 80% of them appearing once. Sequenced sample: peripheral blood. The clonotype comes from a woman between 40 and 50 years old with active or convalescent COVID-19. The rearrangement links TRBV4-3 to TRBJ1-5; D unclear. CDR3 region: CASSLSFNQPQHF. CDR3 nucleotides: TGCGCCAGCAGCCTATCCTTCAATCAGCCCCAGCATTTT.